Listed below are T cell receptor beta chains from one sample, sequenced in a study of shared clonotypes between healthy human individuals. Libraries were prepared by immunoSEQ multiplex PCR; TCRdb keeps only in-frame clonotypes and omits some of them. The data hold 2 million to 3 million clones, with roughly 93% observed a single time. Sequencing was performed on naive CD4+ T cells from PBMCs. The receptor set was obtained from a man aged 18 to 29 in good health. Some clones in this sample may be carry-over from other donors' samples. Each CDR3 is given with its conserved first and last residue. A D gene is named only where the DNA matches it firmly. Only some rows state a clone size, as once, few, many or a class for expanded clones.

v_gene	j_gene	abundance	d_gene	CDR3nt	CDR3aa
TRBV7-6	TRBJ2-3	.	.	TGTGCCAGCAGCGGAGGAGATACGCAGTATTTT	CASSGGDTQYF
TRBV28	TRBJ2-1	.	TRBD2	TGTGCCAGCAGTTCCCCACCGGGACTAGCGGCCAATGAGCAGTTCTTC	CASSSPPGLAANEQFF
TRBV6-9	TRBJ2-1	.	TRBD2	TGTGCCAGCAGTCCCGGGACTAGCAATGAGAATGAGCAGTTCTTC	CASSPGTSNENEQFF
TRBV9	TRBJ2-2	.	.	TGTGCCAGCAGCCCCCTGGGGAACACCGGGGAGCTGTTTTTT	CASSPLGNTGELFF
TRBV2	TRBJ2-4	.	.	TGTGCCAGCAGTGAGTCAGGATTAGCCAAAAACATTCAGTACTTC	CASSESGLAKNIQYF
TRBV28	TRBJ2-7	.	TRBD1	TGTGCCAGCAGAGGGACAGGGAGCCGCTATGACTTC	CASRGTGSRYDF
TRBV27	TRBJ1-2	.	TRBD1	TGTGCCAGCAGTTTTGGGACAGGGGACTCCCACACCTTC	CASSFGTGDSHTF
TRBV29-1	TRBJ1-1	few	.	TGCAGCGTACGGGGAGGTGGGCACACTGAAGCTTTCTTT	CSVRGGGHTEAFF
TRBV18	TRBJ1-1	.	.	TGTGCCAGCTCAACAGGGAACACTGAAGCTTTCTTT	CASSTGNTEAFF
TRBV28	TRBJ1-4	few	TRBD1	TGTGCCAGCAGTTCGACAGGGACTAATGAAAAACTGTTTTTT	CASSSTGTNEKLFF
TRBV7-8	TRBJ2-6	.	TRBD2	TGTGCCAGCAGCGGAAGACTAGCGGCTGGGGCCAACGTCCTGACTTTC	CASSGRLAAGANVLTF
TRBV7-3	TRBJ2-5	.	TRBD2	TGTGCCAGCAGCCCTAGCGGGAGCGGGGAGACCCAGTACTTC	CASSPSGSGETQYF
TRBV15	TRBJ1-2	.	.	TGTGCCACCAGCAGAGATTTAGAGGGCTACACCTTC	CATSRDLEGYTF
TRBV9	TRBJ2-2	.	.	TGTGCCAGCAGAACCACAGGGACCGGGGAGCTGTTTTTT	CASRTTGTGELFF
TRBV7-9	TRBJ2-1	.	TRBD2	TGTGCAGGATCGGGAGGGAAGGGGTCCTACAATGAGCAGTTCTTC	CAGSGGKGSYNEQFF
TRBV11-2	TRBJ1-1	.	.	TGTGCCAGCAGTACCTTCGGGGGAAGCACTGAAGCTTTCTTT	CASSTFGGSTEAFF
TRBV6-4	TRBJ2-6	once	.	TGTGCCAGCAGTGACTCGACCGGAGTCTCTGGGGCCAACGTCCTGACTTTC	CASSDSTGVSGANVLTF